The subject of this entry is one T cell receptor beta chain. Its antigen is not known. This CDR3 has 13 residues. Trimming removed 0 bases from V and 4 bases from J, with 6 bases in between. Germline CDR1 SGHDN, CDR2 FVKESK. This entry comes from a study of T cells in narcolepsy. In the study overall: Healthy controls were enrolled alongside patients with narcolepsy type 1 or type 2.

Repertoires were generated with immunoSEQ multiplex PCR, while TCRdb's copy carries only in-frame clones and drops some. The table has some 34,000 clones, approximately 80% seen once. Findings and caveats of the study: Same-patient CSF and blood CD4+ T cell clonotypes included HCRT-specific and TRIB2-specific autoreactive ones. Blood of same and different patients, but not healthy controls, reportedly held recurring autoreactive clonotypes. Some memory CD4+ repertoires had no autoreactive clone sequences.

Sequencing was done on a sample of memory (CD45RA-) CD4+ T cells from blood. The V call is TRBV14, the J call TRBJ1-1; no firm D call. The sequence came from a human donor in good health. CDR3 in amino acids: CASSQDWGTEAFF. As DNA, the CDR3 is TGTGCCAGCAGCCAAGATTGGGGCACTGAAGCTTTCTTT. Variable domain in full (rest from reference TRBV14 and TRBJ1-1): EAGVTQFPSHSVIEKGQTVTLRCDPISGHDNLYWYRRVMGKEIKFLLHFVKESKQDESGMPNNRFLAERTGGTYSTLKVQPAELEDSGVYFCASSQDWGTEAFFGQGTRLTVV.